This T cell receptor (beta chain) is drawn from a study of shared clonotypes between healthy human individuals. Unsorted PBMC DNA underwent sequencing on ten immunoSEQ deep assay plates. Clones were read by immunoSEQ multiplex PCR, and TCRdb kept only the in-frame ones, dropping some. This table holds more than 450,000 clones, around 79% found once. The V end was cut by 0 bases, the J end by 7 bases, with 13 bases between. The CDR3 has 14 amino acids. Per the germline V gene, CDR1 is SGDLS and CDR2 is YYNGEE. This TCR came from a woman in her thirties or forties in good health. Some clones in this sample may be carry-over from other donors' samples. Input material: PBMCs. The V call is TRBV9, the J call TRBJ2-5; D is possibly TRBD1 (6 bases). CDR3 DNA sequence: TGTGCCAGCAGCGTAGGCTACGCGACAGGGACCCAGTACTTC. It yields the protein CASSVGYATGTQYF.